The clone carrying this TCR beta chain appeared a few times. Its antigen is unidentified. The data derive from a study of blood T cells in healthy people across ages. It was with a sample-barcoded 5' primer and a J-beta primer mix that a second PCR of roughly 7 to 12 cycles was run. TCRdb re-analysed the 5' RACE reads in MiXCR, keeping a single row per CDR3 protein. This table has about 1.8 million distinct CDR3 sequences, about 49% appearing once. Study-wide points: The donors' CMV status was not determined, possibly confounding changes in expanded clonotypes.

The CDR3 runs to 10 residues. Trimming shortened V by 6 bases and J by 5 bases, and 4 bases separated the two germline ends. CDR1 and CDR2 (germline): MNHEY, SVGEGT. The TCR sequence derives from a woman in her 40s in good health. The sequenced material came from blood. This chain uses TRBV6-2 or TRBV6-3 with TRBJ2-5; no clear D. The DNA for the CDR3 is TGTGCCAGCAGAGCGGAGACCCAGTACTTC. Translation: CASRAETQYF.